This T cell receptor beta chain is from a study of blood T cells in healthy people across ages (dated by TCRdb to 2013 to 2016). For the study in its entirety: Template switching captured roughly one uniquely barcoded TCR beta cDNA molecule per two T cells in model experiments. The study measured age-related changes in TCR beta repertoire diversity using deep sequencing normalized with unique cDNA molecular identifiers. Four age groups were formed from the donors: young (average approximately 16 years), middle-aged (approximately 41), aged (roughly 58) and long-lived (about 80). To avoid experimental bias, donors of different ages were randomly spread across the sequencing lanes. The study analyzed two additional independent replicas of 1 million unique cDNA reads from the same blood draw for two donors, one aged 18 to 30 and one aged 80 or older.

CDR1 and CDR2 are read off the germline V gene (reference sequence) as DFQATT and SNEGSKA. Taken from cysteine to phenylalanine, the CDR3 has 13 residues. Only the CDR3 part of the read is kept: 39 bases, read in frame from the first base. Receptor libraries were prepared by 5' RACE. This sample was sequenced with an Illumina HiSeq 2500. The second PCR ran for about 6 to 12 cycles and used a J-beta primer mix along with a sample-barcoded 5' primer. A template-switch 5' adaptor carrying 12 random nucleotides introduced a unique molecular identifier onto each TCR beta cDNA molecule. Each sample yielded at least 2.5 million CDR3-containing paired-end reads. All of the RNA was converted into first-strand cDNA using the Mint cDNA synthesis kit, with a TRBC-specific oligonucleotide serving as the primer. After uracil-DNA glycosylase treatment, a first 18-cycle PCR used universal primers M1SS and BC2_uni_R on all cDNA. Concerning the study's data processing: For normalization, 1 million high-quality reads were randomly selected from each sample, with every read carrying a distinct molecular identifier. Reads with shared molecular identifiers were discarded instead of being binned into consensus sequences. MiTCR, with a Q25 quality threshold and the strictest error-elimination algorithm, was used for CDR3 identification, clonotype clustering and error correction. A nonparametric unseen species model with Euler transformation was used to estimate a lower bound on total TCR beta diversity. TCRdb took the public reads, trimmed them with fastp at Q25, ran MiXCR for clone calling and kept in-frame beta chains. Identical CDR3 proteins give one entry, which carries the most common genes and DNA. Clone size and V and J calls follow TCRdb, not the original study. Across this sample there are 650,000 to 1,000,000 distinct CDR3 sequences, with about 45% seen only once. 15% to 20% of the sample lies in the top ten.

As for this clonotype: The antigen it recognizes is unknown. No quality values exist for individual bases; no much larger clone is one base distant.

The roughly 38 donors, aged about 6 to 90 years, were systemically healthy Caucasian individuals from Russia. About 10 milliliters of peripheral blood were drawn from each donor into EDTA-treated Vacutainer tubes. PBMCs were isolated by Ficoll-Paque density-gradient centrifugation, with at least 6 million obtained per sample. Total RNA was extracted from PBMCs with Trizol reagent, with at least 5.5 micrograms obtained per sample. For every donor, flow cytometry on a PBMC aliquot measured the percentage of naive CD45RAhigh/CD27high T cells. The paper as a whole reports these results and caveats: The CMV infection status of donors was not known, potentially confounding age-related changes in expanded clonotypes. A strong correlation was found between observed TCR beta diversity and the percentage of naive T cells measured by flow cytometry. Compared with the aged group, the long-lived group had more naive CD4+ T cells, fewer expanded clones and increased TCR diversity, a pattern suggesting age selection. Observed TCR beta diversity per million T cells fell roughly linearly with age, and a significant reduction was already apparent by age around 40. Estimates of total diversity based on one million sequenced T cells were considered lower bounds and underestimates. Bulk unsorted PBMC profiling prevented conclusive comparison of naive and antigen-experienced compartments.

Sequencing was done on a sample of blood. The rearrangement joined TRBV20-1 to TRBJ2-5; no D gene call is confident. The closer fit of TRBJ2-7 to the DNA end suggests the J call may be wrong. The clonotype originates from a man older than 75 in good health. In nucleotides, the sequence is TGCAGTGCTACATATCTCGTGGGGTTCGAGCAGTACTTC. The encoded protein is CSATYLVGFEQYF.